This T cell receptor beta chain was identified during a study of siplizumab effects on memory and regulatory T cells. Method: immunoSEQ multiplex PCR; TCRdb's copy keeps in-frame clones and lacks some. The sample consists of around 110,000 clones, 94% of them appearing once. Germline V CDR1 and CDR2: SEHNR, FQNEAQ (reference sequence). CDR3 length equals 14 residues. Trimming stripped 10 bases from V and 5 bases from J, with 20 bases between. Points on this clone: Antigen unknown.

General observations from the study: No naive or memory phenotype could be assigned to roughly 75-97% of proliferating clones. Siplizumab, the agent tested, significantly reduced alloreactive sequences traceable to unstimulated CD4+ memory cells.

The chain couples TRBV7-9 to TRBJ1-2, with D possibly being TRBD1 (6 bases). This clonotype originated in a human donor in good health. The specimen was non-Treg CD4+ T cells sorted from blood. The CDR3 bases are TGTGCCACGACAACTCGGGACATCCTATATGGCTACACCTTC. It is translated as CATTTRDILYGYTF.